This T cell receptor beta chain was captured by sequencing in a study of blood T cell repertoires in COVID-19. Method: immunoSEQ multiplex PCR; TCRdb's copy keeps in-frame clones and lacks some. Seen here are fewer than 200,000 clones, about four fifths observed once, and the top ten hold around 10%. CDR1 SEHNR and CDR2 FQNEAQ come from the germline V gene (reference sequence). The CDR3 extends over 15 amino acids. With 4 bases clipped from V and 5 bases from J, the junction kept 5 bases outside the gene matches. The chain combines TRBV7-9 with TRBJ1-5; 10 bases map to TRBD1. The origin of this receptor is a woman aged 40 to 55 with COVID-19, enrolled during active disease. Sequences were obtained from peripheral blood. In nucleotides, the CDR3 is TGTGCCAGCAGCTACGGACAGGGGGTGGATCAGCCCCAGCATTTT. This encodes CASSYGQGVDQPQHF.